Listed here are 17 T cell receptor beta chains from one sample, sequenced in a study of Graves' ophthalmopathy and Graves' hyperthyroidism. Transcripts of RNA were the source for amplifying TCR beta CDR3 regions. Following a first-round RT-PCR that used HTBI primers, a second-round multiplex PCR was carried out. TCRdb processed the multiplex PCR reads anew with MiXCR; each CDR3 protein has one entry. This sample has about 600,000 distinct CDR3 sequences, with roughly 40% found just once. Sequences were obtained from peripheral blood or thyroid tissue (not recorded which). These receptors were collected from an adult man with Graves' hyperthyroidism.

As to this clonotype: At one end, the junction sequence differs from germline, possibly due to a read error. This rearrangement joins TRBV7-7 to TRBJ2-2, with 8 bases matching TRBD2. Germline V CDR1 and CDR2: SSHAT, FNYEAQ (reference sequence). This CDR3 has 14 residues. The CDR3 sequence: CASSPGTSSGELFF. In DNA form, the CDR3 reads TGTGCTAGCAGCCCCGGGACTAGTTCCGGGGAGCTGTTTTTT.

This chain connects TRBV7-9 to TRBJ2-5; 12 bases align to TRBD1. From germline, CDR1 is SEHNR and CDR2 FQNEAQ (reference sequence). CDR3 length: 16 residues. With V trimmed by 3 bases and J by 4 bases, 6 bases remained unmatched. The CDR3 DNA follows: TGTGCCAGCAGCTTCCGGGACAGGGGGCGCGGAGAGACCCAGTACTTC. This sequence encodes CASSFRDRGRGETQYF. Full variable domain (remainder filled in from reference TRBV7-9 and TRBJ2-5): DTGVSQNPRHKITKRGQNVTFRCDPISEHNRLYWYRQTLGQGPEFLTYFQNEAQLEKSRLLSDRFSAERPKGSFSTLEIQRTEQGDSAMYLCASSFRDRGRGETQYFGPGTRLLVL.

J is TRBJ2-7 and V is TRBV29-1; possibly TRBD1 for D (6 bases). The germline V and J ends were trimmed by 7 bases and 3 bases, with 16 bases remaining between them. The CDR3 runs 13 residues. Germline V CDR1 and CDR2: SQVTM, ANQGSEA. CDR3 nucleotides: TGCAGCGGGACAATGACAGGAATCTACGAGCAGTACTTC. It is translated as CSGTMTGIYEQYF.

This chain joins TRBV20-1 and TRBJ1-2; 7 nucleotides align to TRBD1. V shed 4 bases and J 6 bases; nucleotides not matched to a gene: 8. The germline V gene has CDR1 DFQATT and CDR2 SNEGSKA (reference sequence). The CDR3 consists of 13 residues. The CDR3 bases are TGCAGTGCTACGACAGGGCAGGTCGATGGCTACACCTTC. Its translation is CSATTGQVDGYTF.

With respect to this clonotype: A much larger clonotype is one base distant, so this may be a read error. The rearrangement joins TRBV19 to TRBJ2-7, with a possible D match to TRBD2 (6 bases). The CDR3 has 13 amino acids. Per the germline V gene, CDR1 is LNHDA and CDR2 is SQIVND (reference sequence). V was shortened by 9 bases and J by 3 bases, with 15 bases between the two germline ends. The CDR3 reads CASSPAGHYEQYF. The CDR3 DNA is TGTGCCAGCAGCCCAGCGGGCCACTACGAGCAGTACTTC.

This chain links TRBV10-3 with TRBJ1-2; possibly TRBD1 for D (6 bases). The V and J ends lost 4 bases and 2 bases respectively, with 11 bases between them. The CDR3 spans 14 residues. Germline-derived CDR1 and CDR2 are ENHRY and SYGVKD. The CDR3 spells CAISVGGGNYGYTF. CDR3 DNA sequence: TGTGCCATCAGTGTAGGTGGGGGCAACTATGGCTACACCTTC.

This clonotype appeared a few times. The chain links TRBV12-5 to TRBJ1-3, with D perhaps matching TRBD1 (6 bases). Germline CDR1 is LGHNT and CDR2 is FRNRAP. This CDR3 comprises 17 residues. Trimming took off 0 bases at V and 2 bases at J, with 14 bases between the two ends. CDR3 sequence reads: CASGLVSRGTPGNTIYF. CDR3 coding DNA: TGTGCTAGTGGTTTGGTCTCCAGGGGTACCCCTGGAAACACCATATATTTT.

The table lists this clonotype with a few counts. The chain is built from TRBV6-1 and TRBJ1-2; the D gene is possibly TRBD1 (6 bases). The CDR3 has 11 amino acids. Germline CDR1 and CDR2: MNHNS and SASEGT. V lost 11 bases, J lost 8 bases, and 15 bases lay in between. The CDR3 region is CASGQGQGYTF. The CDR3 DNA reads TGTGCCTCGGGGCAGGGACAAGGCTACACCTTC.

This clonotype was seen repeatedly, ten times or more. The chain couples TRBV7-9 to TRBJ1-1; D gene uncertain. Germline V CDR1 and CDR2: SEHNR, FQNEAQ (reference sequence). Trimming cost V 0 bases and J 5 bases, with 13 bases left between them. The CDR3 runs to 15 residues. The CDR3 DNA is TGTGCCAGCAGCTTAGCGTTGCAGGTGGGGACTGAAGCTTTCTTT. The encoded protein is CASSLALQVGTEAFF.

This clonotype was observed many times. The J gene is TRBJ1-2, the V gene TRBV10-3; 7 bases agree with TRBD1. Unmatched junction bases numbered 7, after V lost 0 bases and J lost 3 bases. The CDR3 has 16 residues. Germline V CDR1 and CDR2: ENHRY, SYGVKD. CDR3 bases: TGTGCCATCAGTGAGTCGAAGGGGGCGTCATACTATGGCTACACCTTC. Encoded protein: CAISESKGASYYGYTF.

J is TRBJ1-3 and V is TRBV3-1, with 7 bases identical to TRBD1. Germline-derived CDR1 and CDR2 are LGHDT and YNNKEL (reference sequence). V trimming: 0 bases; J trimming: 0 bases; junction bases outside the gene matches: 5. This CDR3 contains 17 residues. The CDR3 DNA reads as TGTGCCAGCAGCCAAGAGACAGGGACATTCTCTGGAAACACCATATATTTT. It encodes CASSQETGTFSGNTIYF.

The sample holds many counts of this clonotype. V and J are TRBV27 and TRBJ1-1; no clear D gene. Germline loops: CDR1 MNHEY, CDR2 SMNVEV (reference sequence). Trimming left V 4 bases short and J 5 bases short, with 11 bases between. This CDR3 comprises 13 residues. The CDR3 spells CASSWGWSTEAFF. As DNA, the CDR3 is TGTGCCAGCAGTTGGGGATGGTCGACTGAAGCTTTCTTT.

V usage is TRBV30 and J usage is TRBJ1-5; 9 bases line up with TRBD1. V dropped 5 bases and J dropped 4; count of bases not matched to a gene: 9. The CDR3 has 15 residues. CDR1 is GTSNPN and CDR2 is SVGIG in the germline V gene (reference sequence). The CDR3 loop reads CAWAWGQGLNQPQHF. DNA for the CDR3: TGTGCCTGGGCCTGGGGACAGGGACTAAATCAGCCCCAGCATTTT. The complete variable domain, with remaining parts taken from reference TRBV30 and TRBJ1-5, reads SQTIHQWPATLVQPVGSPLSLECTVEGTSNPNLYWYRQAAGRGLQLLFYSVGIGQISSEVPQNLSASRPQDRQFILSSKKLLLSDSGFYLCAWAWGQGLNQPQHFGDGTRLSIL.

V usage is TRBV29-1 and J usage is TRBJ1-3; D unclear. Trimming took off 1 base at V and 2 bases at J, with 9 bases between the two ends. The germline V gene encodes CDR1 SQVTM and CDR2 ANQGSEA. This CDR3 is 14 amino acids long. This CDR3 reads CSVEGGATGNTIYF. The CDR3 DNA sequence: TGCAGCGTTGAAGGTGGTGCGACTGGAAACACCATATATTTT.

The V call is TRBV5-8, the J call TRBJ1-2, with TRBD1 matching over 8 bases. Trimming at V came to 1 base and at J to 7 bases, leaving 6 bases not matched to a gene. Germline V gives CDR1 SGHTS, CDR2 YDEGEE. CDR3 length: 14 amino acids. The CDR3 loop reads CASSLPQGAGGYTF. DNA for the CDR3: TGTGCCAGCAGCTTGCCCCAGGGGGCCGGTGGCTACACCTTC.

At least ten counts were recorded for this clonotype. This chain joins TRBV19 and TRBJ1-5; 12 positions agree with TRBD1. The CDR3 has 13 amino acids. V lost 6 bases, J lost 7 bases, and 1 base stayed unmatched. Germline CDR1 and CDR2: LNHDA and SQIVND (reference sequence). The CDR3 region has the DNA TGTGCCAGTAGCGGGACAGGGGGCCAGCCCCAGCATTTT. Its protein product is CASSGTGGQPQHF.

This clonotype was found many times. The chain recombines TRBV20-1 with TRBJ2-7; possible D gene TRBD1, 6 bases. Germline values: CDR1 DFQATT, CDR2 SNEGSKA (reference sequence). V was cut by 3 bases and J by 0 bases, with 12 bases left in between. CDR3 size: 14 residues. As DNA, the CDR3 is TGCAGTGCTAGGACAGGTACTTCCTCCTACGAGCAGTACTTC. Amino acids: CSARTGTSSYEQYF.